This TCR beta chain was recorded in a study of blood T cell repertoires in COVID-19. The wider study: From T cells, B-cell-depleted T cells, or PBMCs came the material, which was cDNA or gDNA.

Original processing notes: Nucleated cell counts were estimated from reference gene primer amplification. TCRdb's copy holds only in-frame clones and misses some; the assay was immunoSEQ multiplex PCR. D and trimming come from the DNA, and the V and J calls and clone size come from that table. The data hold 140,000 to 150,000 clones, with about 83% observed a single time. Trimming stripped 8 bases from V and 8 bases from J, with 12 bases between. Per germline, CDR1 MNHEY and CDR2 SVGAGI. The CDR3 runs 11 residues. The study drew participants aged 18 to 89 years from under 30 US areas. Which cohort a participant joined came from the clinical history participants gave.

The TCR sequence derives from a woman between 50 and 59 years old who had been exposed to COVID-19. The chain carries TRBV6-5 and TRBJ1-2, with a tentative D call TRBD1 (5 bases). Sequenced material: PBMCs or T cells enriched from blood (not recorded which). The CDR3 sequence: CASDGGWGYTF. CDR3 nucleotides: TGTGCCAGCGATGGGGGGTGGGGCTACACCTTC.